This entry lists 8 T cell receptor beta chains sequenced from one sample in a study of T-cell memory formation after mild COVID-19. TCRdb re-derived calls from the 5' RACE reads in MiXCR, one entry per CDR3 protein. The table records fewer than 250,000 distinct CDR3 sequences, over 9.5% of them present only once. Sequencing was done on a sample of PBMCs or a T cell subset sorted from them (not recorded which). The receptors come from a man younger than 30 who had mild COVID-19 (a few samples of this study predate the infection). Cell type and time point are not known.

The J gene is TRBJ2-7, the V gene TRBV5-4; a weak D match, TRBD1 (5 bases). Trimming cost V 0 bases and J 2 bases, with 12 bases left between them. The CDR3 runs to 15 residues. Germline V gives CDR1 SGHNT, CDR2 YYREEE (reference sequence). This CDR3 is CASSLGPGNAYEQYV. In nucleotides, the CDR3 is TGTGCCAGCAGCTTGGGCCCAGGGAACGCCTACGAGCAGTACGTC.

This clonotype was found many times. The chain recombines TRBV3-1 with TRBJ2-1, with 10 nucleotides matching TRBD2. The germline V gene has CDR1 LGHDT and CDR2 YNNKEL (reference sequence). This CDR3 is built from 15 residues. After removal of 7 bases from V and 9 bases from J, the junction contained 12 bases not matched to a gene. The CDR3 bases are TGTGCCAGCACCCGCTCAAGCGGGGGGGCCGTTGAGCAGTTCTTC. It specifies CASTRSSGGAVEQFF.

This clonotype was observed many times. The chain couples TRBV7-2 to TRBJ2-3; D perhaps matches TRBD2 (6 bases). Germline CDR1 SGHTA, CDR2 FQGNSA. The V gene lost 7 bases and the J gene lost 0 bases, with 14 bases spanning the gap. The CDR3 is 15 amino acids. In DNA form, the CDR3 reads TGTGCCAGCACGTTAGCGGTTAGTAGCACAGATACGCAGTATTTT. This translates into CASTLAVSSTDTQYF.

V and J are TRBV7-2 and TRBJ2-5; tentatively, D is TRBD2 (5 bases). Trimming left V 3 bases short and J 7 bases short, with 12 bases between. The length of the CDR3 is 13 residues. Germline CDR1 reads SGHTA; CDR2 reads FQGNSA. The CDR3 nucleotides are TGTGCCAGCAGCTTGAGGGTTTGGGGGACCCAGTACTTC. This sequence encodes CASSLRVWGTQYF.

This clonotype has a handful of counts. The V and J genes are TRBV14 and TRBJ1-2; D remains ambiguous. Germline loops: CDR1 SGHDN, CDR2 FVKESK. The CDR3 runs to 12 residues. V lost 8 bases and J lost 7, with 14 bases in between. The chain's CDR3 is CASYSGRTGYTF. The CDR3 coding sequence is TGTGCCAGCTATTCAGGAAGGACTGGCTACACCTTC.

The chain couples TRBV7-9 to TRBJ1-2; D is unresolved. Trimming cost V 8 bases and J 4 bases, with 14 bases left between them. The CDR3 extends over 13 amino acids. Germline loops: CDR1 SEHNR, CDR2 FQNEAQ (reference sequence). The CDR3 bases are TGTGCCAGCGGATCTGGCAGGCCCTATGGCTACACCTTC. It codes for CASGSGRPYGYTF.

J is TRBJ1-3 and V is TRBV20-1; D is undetermined. CDR1 and CDR2 (germline): DFQATT, SNEGSKA (reference sequence). The CDR3 contains 14 residues. V was trimmed by 0 bases and J by 0 bases, leaving 6 bases between them. CDR3 DNA: TGCAGTGCTAGAGATCCAAGCTCTGGAAACACCATATATTTT. Translating it yields CSARDPSSGNTIYF.

This clonotype appeared a few times. V gene TRBV10-3 combines with J gene TRBJ1-2; no clear D. Germline values: CDR1 ENHRY, CDR2 SYGVKD. The CDR3 has 13 residues. The germline V and J ends were trimmed by 5 bases and 8 bases, with 15 bases remaining between them. The CDR3 is CAISRGSPGGYTF. The CDR3 DNA reads TGTGCCATCAGTAGAGGGAGTCCGGGCGGCTACACCTTC.